This T cell receptor (beta chain) stems from a study of patients and donors after allogeneic stem cell transplantation. TCRdb reanalysed the RT-PCR reads using MiXCR and keeps one entry per CDR3 protein. The table records some 960,000 distinct CDR3 sequences, about a sixth of them present only once. There are 16 residues in the CDR3. The junction had 10 bases not matched to a gene; V was cut back by 4 bases and J by 4 bases. Germline V CDR1 and CDR2: SGHRS, YFSETQ. V usage is TRBV5-1 and J usage is TRBJ2-3, with 9 nucleotides matching TRBD1. The specimen was blood, either unsorted or a sorted T cell fraction (not recorded which). The receptor's source is a human donor who was either an allogeneic HSCT recipient or a stem cell or donor lymphocyte infusion donor (not recorded which). It is not recorded whose cells these are; they may come from a transplant donor. CDR3 amino acids: CASSMSGTGSPDTQYF. The CDR3 nucleotides are TGCGCCAGCAGCATGTCCGGGACAGGGTCCCCAGATACGCAGTATTTT.